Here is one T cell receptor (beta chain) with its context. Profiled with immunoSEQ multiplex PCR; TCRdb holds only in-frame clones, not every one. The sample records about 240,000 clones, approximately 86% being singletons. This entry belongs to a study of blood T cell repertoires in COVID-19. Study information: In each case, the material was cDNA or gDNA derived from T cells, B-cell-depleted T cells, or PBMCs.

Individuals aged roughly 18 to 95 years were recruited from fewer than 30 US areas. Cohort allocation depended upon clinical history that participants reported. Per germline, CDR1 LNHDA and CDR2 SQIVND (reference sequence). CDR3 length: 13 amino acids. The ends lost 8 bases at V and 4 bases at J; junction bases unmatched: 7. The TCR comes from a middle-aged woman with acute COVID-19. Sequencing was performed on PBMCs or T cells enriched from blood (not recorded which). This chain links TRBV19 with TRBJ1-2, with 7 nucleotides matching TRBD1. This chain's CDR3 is CASVGGGTYGYTF. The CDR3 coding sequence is TGTGCCAGTGTAGGGGGCGGAACCTATGGCTACACCTTC.